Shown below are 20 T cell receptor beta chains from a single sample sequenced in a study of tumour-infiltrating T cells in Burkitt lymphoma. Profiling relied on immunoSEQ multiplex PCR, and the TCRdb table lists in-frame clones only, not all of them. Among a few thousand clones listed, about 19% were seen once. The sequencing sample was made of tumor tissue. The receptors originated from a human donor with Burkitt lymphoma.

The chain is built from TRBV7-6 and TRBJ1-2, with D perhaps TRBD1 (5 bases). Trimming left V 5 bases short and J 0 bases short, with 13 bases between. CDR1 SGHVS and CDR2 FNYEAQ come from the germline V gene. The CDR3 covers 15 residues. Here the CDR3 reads CASSPRGGSNYGYTF. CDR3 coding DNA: TGTGCCAGCAGCCCCCGGGGGGGGTCTAACTATGGCTACACCTTC.

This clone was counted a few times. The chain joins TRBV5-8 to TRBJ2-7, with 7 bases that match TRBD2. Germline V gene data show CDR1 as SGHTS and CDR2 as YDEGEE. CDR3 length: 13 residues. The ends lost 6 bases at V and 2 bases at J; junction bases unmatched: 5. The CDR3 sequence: CASTWEGTYEQYF. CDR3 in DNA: TGTGCCAGCACCTGGGAGGGGACCTACGAGCAGTACTTC.

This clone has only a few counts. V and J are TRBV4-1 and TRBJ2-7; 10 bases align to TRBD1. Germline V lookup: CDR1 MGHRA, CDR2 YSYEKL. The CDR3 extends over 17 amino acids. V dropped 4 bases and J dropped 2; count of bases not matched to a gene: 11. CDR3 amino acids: CASSPLLRTGGPYEQYF. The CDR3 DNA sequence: TGCGCCAGCAGCCCTCTTCTTCGGACAGGGGGGCCCTACGAGCAGTACTTC.

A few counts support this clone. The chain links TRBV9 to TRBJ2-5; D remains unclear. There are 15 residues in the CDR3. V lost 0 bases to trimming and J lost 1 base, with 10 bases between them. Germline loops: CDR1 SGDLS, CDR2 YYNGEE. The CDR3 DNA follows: TGTGCCAGCAGCGTAGACAACGGGCCCCAAGAGACCCAGTACTTC. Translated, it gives CASSVDNGPQETQYF.

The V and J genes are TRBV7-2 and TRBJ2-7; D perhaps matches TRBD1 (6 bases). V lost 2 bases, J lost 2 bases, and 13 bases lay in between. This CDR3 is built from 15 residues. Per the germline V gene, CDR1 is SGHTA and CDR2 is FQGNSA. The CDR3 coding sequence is TGTGCCAGCAGCTTAAACGCCGCAGGGGCCTACGAGCAGTACTTC. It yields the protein CASSLNAAGAYEQYF.

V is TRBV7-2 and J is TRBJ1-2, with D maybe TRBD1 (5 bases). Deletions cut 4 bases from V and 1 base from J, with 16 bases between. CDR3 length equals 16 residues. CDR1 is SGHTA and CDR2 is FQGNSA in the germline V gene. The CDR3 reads CASSSTPQGFNYGYTF. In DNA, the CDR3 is TGTGCCAGCAGCTCGACCCCCCAGGGCTTTAACTATGGCTACACCTTC.

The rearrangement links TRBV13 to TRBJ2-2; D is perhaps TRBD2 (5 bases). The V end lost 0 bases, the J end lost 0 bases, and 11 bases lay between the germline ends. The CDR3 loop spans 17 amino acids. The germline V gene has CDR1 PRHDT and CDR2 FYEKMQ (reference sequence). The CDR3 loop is CASSLGRVRPNTGELFF. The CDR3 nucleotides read TGTGCCAGCAGCTTAGGGAGGGTGAGGCCGAACACCGGGGAGCTGTTTTTT.

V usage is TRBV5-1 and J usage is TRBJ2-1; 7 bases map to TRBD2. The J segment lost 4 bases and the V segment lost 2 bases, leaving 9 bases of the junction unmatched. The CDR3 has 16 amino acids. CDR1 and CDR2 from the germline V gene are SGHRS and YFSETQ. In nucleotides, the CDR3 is TGCGCCAGCAGCTTCACGGGAGGATTGGGGTACAATGAGCAGTTCTTC. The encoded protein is CASSFTGGLGYNEQFF. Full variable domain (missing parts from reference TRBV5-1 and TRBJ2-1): KAGVTQTPRYLIKTRGQQVTLSCSPISGHRSVSWYQQTPGQGLQFLFEYFSETQRNKGNFPGRFSGRQFSNSRSEMNVSTLELGDSALYLCASSFTGGLGYNEQFFGPGTRLTVL.

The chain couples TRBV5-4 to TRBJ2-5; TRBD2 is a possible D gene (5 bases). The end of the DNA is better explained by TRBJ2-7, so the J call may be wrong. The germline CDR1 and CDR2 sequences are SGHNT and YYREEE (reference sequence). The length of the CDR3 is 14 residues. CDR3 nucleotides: TGTGCCAGCAGCTTGGCTCCGGGGTCCTACGAGCAGTACTTC. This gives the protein CASSLAPGSYEQYF.

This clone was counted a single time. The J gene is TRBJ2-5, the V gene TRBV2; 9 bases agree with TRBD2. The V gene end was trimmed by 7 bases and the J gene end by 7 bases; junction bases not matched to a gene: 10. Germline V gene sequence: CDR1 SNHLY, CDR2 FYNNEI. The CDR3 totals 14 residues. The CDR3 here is CASILAVREGTQYF. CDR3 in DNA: TGTGCCAGCATTCTGGCAGTGCGGGAGGGGACCCAGTACTTC.

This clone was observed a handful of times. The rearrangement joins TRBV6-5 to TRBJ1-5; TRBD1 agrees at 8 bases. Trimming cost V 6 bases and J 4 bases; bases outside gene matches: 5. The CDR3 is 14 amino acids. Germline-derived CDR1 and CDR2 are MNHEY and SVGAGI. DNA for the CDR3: TGTGCCAGCAGGGAAAGGACAGGGAATCAGCCCCAGCATTTT. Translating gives CASRERTGNQPQHF.

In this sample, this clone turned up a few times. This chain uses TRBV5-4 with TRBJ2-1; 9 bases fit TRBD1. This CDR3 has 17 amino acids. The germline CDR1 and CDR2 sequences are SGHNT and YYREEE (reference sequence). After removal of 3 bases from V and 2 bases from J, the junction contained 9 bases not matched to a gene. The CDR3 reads CASSSGKQGAAYNEQFF. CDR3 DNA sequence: TGTGCCAGCAGCTCCGGAAAACAGGGGGCGGCCTACAATGAGCAGTTCTTC.

CDR3 in DNA: TGTGCCAGCAGTTGGGGGACTAGCGGGAGGAAGGTGGAGTTCTTC. This encodes CASSWGTSGRKVEFF. The rearrangement joins TRBV6-5 to TRBJ2-1, with TRBD2 matching over 15 bases. V lost 4 bases to trimming and J lost 14 bases; unmatched junction nucleotides: 9. The CDR3 runs to 15 residues. Germline V gives CDR1 MNHEY, CDR2 SVGAGI.

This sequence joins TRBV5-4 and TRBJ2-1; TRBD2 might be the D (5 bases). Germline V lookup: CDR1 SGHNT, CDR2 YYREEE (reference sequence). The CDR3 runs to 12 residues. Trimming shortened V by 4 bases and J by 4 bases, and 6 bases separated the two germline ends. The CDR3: CASSEGYNEQFF. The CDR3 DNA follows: TGTGCCAGCAGCGAGGGATACAATGAGCAGTTCTTC.

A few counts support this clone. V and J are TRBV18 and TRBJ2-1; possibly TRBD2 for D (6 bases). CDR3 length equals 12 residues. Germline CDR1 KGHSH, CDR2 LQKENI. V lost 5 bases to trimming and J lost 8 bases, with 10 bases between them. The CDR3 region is CASSSGVHEQFF. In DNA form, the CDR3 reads TGTGCCAGCTCATCGGGAGTTCATGAGCAGTTCTTC.

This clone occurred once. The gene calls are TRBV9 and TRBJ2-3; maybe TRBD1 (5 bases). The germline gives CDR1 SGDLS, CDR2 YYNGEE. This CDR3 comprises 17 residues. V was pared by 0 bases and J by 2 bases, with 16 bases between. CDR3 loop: CASSVGAGPGTTDTQYF. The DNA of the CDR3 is TGTGCCAGCAGCGTAGGGGCAGGGCCCGGTACCACAGATACGCAGTATTTT.

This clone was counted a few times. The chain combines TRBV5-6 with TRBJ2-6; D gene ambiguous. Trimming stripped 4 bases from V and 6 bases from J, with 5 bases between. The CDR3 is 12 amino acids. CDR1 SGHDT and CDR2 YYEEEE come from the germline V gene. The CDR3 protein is CASSGLANVLTF. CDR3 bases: TGTGCCAGCAGCGGCCTGGCCAACGTCCTGACTTTC.

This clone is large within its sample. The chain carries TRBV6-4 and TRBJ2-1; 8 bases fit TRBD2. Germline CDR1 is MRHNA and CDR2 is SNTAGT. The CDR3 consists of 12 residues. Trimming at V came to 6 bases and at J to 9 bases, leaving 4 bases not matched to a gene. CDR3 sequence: CASRGREAEQFF. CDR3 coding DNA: TGTGCCAGCAGAGGGCGGGAGGCTGAGCAGTTCTTC.

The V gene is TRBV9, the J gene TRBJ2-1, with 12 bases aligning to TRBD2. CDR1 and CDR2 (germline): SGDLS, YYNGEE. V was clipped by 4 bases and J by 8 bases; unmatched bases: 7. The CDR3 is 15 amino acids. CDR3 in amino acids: CASSSLAGGPHEQFF. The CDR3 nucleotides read TGTGCCAGCAGCTCTCTAGCGGGAGGGCCCCATGAGCAGTTCTTC.

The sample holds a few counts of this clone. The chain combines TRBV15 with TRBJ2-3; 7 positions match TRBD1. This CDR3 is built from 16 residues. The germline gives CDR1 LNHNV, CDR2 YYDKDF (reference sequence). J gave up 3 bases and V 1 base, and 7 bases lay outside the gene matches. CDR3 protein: CATSRGAAGGTDTQYF. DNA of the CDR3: TGTGCCACCAGCAGAGGGGCCGCAGGGGGAACAGATACGCAGTATTTT.